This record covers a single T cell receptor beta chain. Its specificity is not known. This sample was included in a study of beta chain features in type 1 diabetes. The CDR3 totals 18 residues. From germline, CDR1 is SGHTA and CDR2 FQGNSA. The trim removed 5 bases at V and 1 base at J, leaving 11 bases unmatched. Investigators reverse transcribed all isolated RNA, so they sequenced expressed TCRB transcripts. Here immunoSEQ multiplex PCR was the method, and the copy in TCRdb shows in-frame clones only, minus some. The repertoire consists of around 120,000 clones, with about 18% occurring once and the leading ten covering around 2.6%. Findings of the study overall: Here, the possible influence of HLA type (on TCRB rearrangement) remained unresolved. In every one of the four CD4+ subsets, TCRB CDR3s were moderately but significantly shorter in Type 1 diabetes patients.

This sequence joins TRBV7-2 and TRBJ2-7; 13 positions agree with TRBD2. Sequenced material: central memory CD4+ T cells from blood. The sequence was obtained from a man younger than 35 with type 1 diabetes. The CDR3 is CASSVSRTSGGRSYEQYF. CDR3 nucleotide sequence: TGTGCCAGCAGCGTATCGCGGACTAGCGGGGGCCGATCCTACGAGCAGTACTTC.